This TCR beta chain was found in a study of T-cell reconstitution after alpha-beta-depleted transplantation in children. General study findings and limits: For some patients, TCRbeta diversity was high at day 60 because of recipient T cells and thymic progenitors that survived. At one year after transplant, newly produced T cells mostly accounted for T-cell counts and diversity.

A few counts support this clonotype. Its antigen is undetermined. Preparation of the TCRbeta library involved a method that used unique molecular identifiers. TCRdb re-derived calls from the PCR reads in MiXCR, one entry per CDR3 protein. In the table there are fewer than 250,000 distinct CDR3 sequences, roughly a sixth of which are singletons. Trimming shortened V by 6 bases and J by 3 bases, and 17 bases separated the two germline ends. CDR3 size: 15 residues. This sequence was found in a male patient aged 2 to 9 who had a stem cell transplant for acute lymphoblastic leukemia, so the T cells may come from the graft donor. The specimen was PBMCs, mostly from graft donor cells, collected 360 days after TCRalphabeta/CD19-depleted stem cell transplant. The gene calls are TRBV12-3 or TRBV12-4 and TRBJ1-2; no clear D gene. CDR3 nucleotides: TGTGCCAGCAGCCTCCTCGCCCGGGGTTACTATGGCTACACCTTC. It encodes CASSLLARGYYGYTF.